This T cell receptor beta chain came from a study of beta chain features in type 1 diabetes. The sample holds a few counts of this clone. The antigen is undetermined. As every portion of the isolated RNA was reverse transcribed, the sequencing read expressed TCRB transcripts. Data came from immunoSEQ multiplex PCR; TCRdb stores just in-frame clones and leaves some out. Here the sample spans approximately 600,000 clones, around 12% being singletons. With V trimmed by 4 bases and J by 8 bases, 13 bases remained unmatched. The CDR3 is 17 amino acids. From germline, CDR1 is SGDLS and CDR2 YYNGEE. Purity above 98% was achieved in all sorted populations. The study, taken as a whole, reports: Within each of all four CD4+ subsets, Type 1 diabetes patients had TCRB CDR3s that were moderately but significantly shorter. For cells with high TCR expression, cDNA sequencing could yield over-representation.

This chain uses TRBV9 with TRBJ2-1; TRBD2 matches at 12 bases. Sequencing was carried out using naive CD4+ T cells from blood. The source of this sequence is a man aged 25 to 45 with type 1 diabetes. In DNA form, the CDR3 reads TGTGCCAGCAGCAGTACCCCTAGCGGGGGGGCCTTAGATGAGCAGTTCTTC. This translates into CASSSTPSGGALDEQFF.